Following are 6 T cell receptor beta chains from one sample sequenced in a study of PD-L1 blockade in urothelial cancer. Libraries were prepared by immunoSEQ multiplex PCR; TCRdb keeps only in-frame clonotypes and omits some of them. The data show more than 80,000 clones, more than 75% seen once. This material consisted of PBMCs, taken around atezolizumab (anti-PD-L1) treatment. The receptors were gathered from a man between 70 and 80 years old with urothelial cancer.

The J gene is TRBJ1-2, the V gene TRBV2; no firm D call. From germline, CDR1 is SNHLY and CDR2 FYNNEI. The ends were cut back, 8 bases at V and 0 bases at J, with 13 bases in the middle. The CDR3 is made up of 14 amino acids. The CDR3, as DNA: TGTGCCAGCGATGGAGACGGTGCTAACTATGGCTACACCTTC. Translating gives CASDGDGANYGYTF.

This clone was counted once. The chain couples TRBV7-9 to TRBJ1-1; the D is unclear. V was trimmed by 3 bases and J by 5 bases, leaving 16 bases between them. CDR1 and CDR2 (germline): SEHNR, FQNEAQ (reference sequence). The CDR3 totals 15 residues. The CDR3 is CASSFVSGHETEAFF. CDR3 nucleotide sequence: TGTGCCAGCAGCTTTGTCTCGGGTCATGAGACTGAAGCTTTCTTT.

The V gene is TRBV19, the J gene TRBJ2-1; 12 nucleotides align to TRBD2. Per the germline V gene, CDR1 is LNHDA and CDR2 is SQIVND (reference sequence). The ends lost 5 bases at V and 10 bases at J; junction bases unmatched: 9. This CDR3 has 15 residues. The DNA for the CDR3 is TGTGCCAGTAGTTCAAGGGGGACTAGCGGGTGGGAGCAGTTCTTC. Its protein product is CASSSRGTSGWEQFF.

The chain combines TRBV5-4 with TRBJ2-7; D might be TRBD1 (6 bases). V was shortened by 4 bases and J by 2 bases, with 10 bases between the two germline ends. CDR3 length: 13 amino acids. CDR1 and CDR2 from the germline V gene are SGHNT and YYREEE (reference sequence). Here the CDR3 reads CASSPGTTYEQYF. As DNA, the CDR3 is TGTGCCAGCAGCCCCGGGACAACCTACGAGCAGTACTTC.

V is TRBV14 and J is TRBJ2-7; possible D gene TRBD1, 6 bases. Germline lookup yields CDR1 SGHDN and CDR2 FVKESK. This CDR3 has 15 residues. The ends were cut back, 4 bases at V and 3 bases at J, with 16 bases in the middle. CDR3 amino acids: CASSPRGHLYYEQYF. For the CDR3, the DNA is TGTGCCAGCAGCCCTCGGGGACACCTTTACTACGAGCAGTACTTC.

CDR3 region: CASNNHFAGLNHLNEKLFF. Here the CDR3 DNA reads TGTGCCAGCAACAACCATTTTGCGGGGCTCAATCATTTAAATGAAAAACTGTTTTTT. The chain joins TRBV21-1 to TRBJ1-4. TRBV21-1 constitutes a pseudogene. The CDR3 loop spans 19 amino acids.